A selection of T cell receptor beta chains follows, all from one sample in a study of blood T cell repertoires in COVID-19. Only in-frame clones appear in the TCRdb table, and some are missing; sequencing was by immunoSEQ multiplex PCR. The profile shows under 60,000 clones, about 92% of them singletons. Sequencing was done on a sample of peripheral blood. The origin of the receptors is a woman over 75 with acute or convalescent COVID-19. The CDR3 runs from the conserved cysteine through the conserved F or W.

v_call cdr3_aa
TRBV10-2 CASSESYDRSRPQHF
TRBV5-4 CASSSPQGIGEAFF
TRBV5-1 CASSTTSGGSSYNEQFF
TRBV7-6 CASSSGVGVSGANVLTF
TRBV7-9 CASSFGQHYGYTF
TRBV6-5 CASSPGQGTGGYTF
TRBV6-6 CASGGQGNTEAFF
TRBV10-2 CASSESATGEGEAFF
TRBV7-2 CASSSRSGRAGDGYTF
TRBV5-6 CASSPRTGGSSPLHF
TRBV12-2 CASRLVRDGKGTGRPNTQYF
TRBV5-1 CASSRRGDFDNEQFF
TRBV6-5 CASKTDLRGETQYF
TRBV25-1 CASRTSGQETQYF
TRBV30 CAWSPGDRYEQYF
TRBV3-1/TRBV3-2 CASSQGQPYGYTF
TRBV5-1 CASKDREDSPLHF
TRBV5-1 CASSGIQGGTEAFF
TRBV5-1 CASSSASGGNIQYF
TRBV10-1 CASSPGTSEGFGEQYF
TRBV3-1/TRBV3-2 CASSQDPPFGGEQYF
TRBV11-2 CASSPGMAINEKLFF
TRBV18 CASSPSQGDTEAFF
TRBV15 CATSSRRSNEKLFF
TRBV6-1 CASSEKDPSGYQPQHF
TRBV5-6 CASSLSGTGVWTGELFF
TRBV6-6 CASSSVRGNEQFF
TRBV14 CASSRSGQGGSPLHF
TRBV11-3 CASSLGGTGNTGELFF
TRBV29-1 CSVGRQLDEQFF
TRBV19 CASSIAAGYGYTF
TRBV11-2 CASSFGSSGGEKLFF
TRBV11-1 CASSTAGYNEQFF
TRBV7-8 CASSSRLQGSSGNTIYF
TRBV5-4 CASSFDSRTGELFF
TRBV7-2 CASSLGSGTDTQYF
TRBV7-2 CASSLVTGGTEAFF
TRBV10-3 CAISGLGGPDTQYF
TRBV3-1/TRBV3-2 CASSQGGLSYGYTF
TRBV5-1 CASSGGAGEKLFF
TRBV15 CATSRGEDHSDEQYF
TRBV29-1 CSVEVQGLAFYNEQFF
TRBV7-7 CASSLGPAGENTIYF
TRBV6-1 CASSEVRTGTAGNTIYF
TRBV5-5 CASSSPRANYGYTF
TRBV6-6 CASSPNRDVNGYTF
TRBV5-6 CASTDRAYNEQFF
TRBV5-4 CASSLEGQNTDTQYF
TRBV6-5 CASSIPGLSTGELFF
TRBV4-2 CASSQGRPGQGWSPLHF
TRBV11-2 CASRIGQLTAGDSYEQYF
TRBV28 CATWRGEYNEQFF
TRBV7-2 CASSLGGPGNTIYF
TRBV3-1/TRBV3-2 CASRADSNEQFF
TRBV6-6 CASTQGGGYNEQFF